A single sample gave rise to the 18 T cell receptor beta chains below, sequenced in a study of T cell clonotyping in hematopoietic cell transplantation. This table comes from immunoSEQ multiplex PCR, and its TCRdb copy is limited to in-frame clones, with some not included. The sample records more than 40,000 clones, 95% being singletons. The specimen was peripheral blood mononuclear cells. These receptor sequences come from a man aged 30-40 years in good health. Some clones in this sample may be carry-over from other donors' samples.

The CDR3 DNA follows: TGTGCCAGCAGCTTGTCACCCTCCGGGGGAAACACCATATATTTT. Its translation is CASSLSPSGGNTIYF. The chain combines TRBV5-6 with TRBJ1-3, with D unresolved. Looked up from germline, CDR1 is SGHDT and CDR2 is YYEEEE. V gave up 1 base and J gave up 4 bases, with 12 bases separating them. This CDR3 has 15 amino acids.

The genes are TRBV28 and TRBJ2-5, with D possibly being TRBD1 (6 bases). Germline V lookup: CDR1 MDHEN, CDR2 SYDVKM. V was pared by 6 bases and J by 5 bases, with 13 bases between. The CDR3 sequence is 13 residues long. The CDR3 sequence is CASRDRGWETQYF. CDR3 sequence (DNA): TGTGCCAGCAGGGACAGAGGGTGGGAGACCCAGTACTTC.

The CDR3 loop is CASSGYRGRNTEAFF. CDR3 DNA: TGTGCCAGCAGCGGATACAGAGGGCGGAACACTGAAGCTTTCTTT. This chain uses TRBV11-2 with TRBJ1-1, with D hard to call. Germline CDR1 is SGHAT and CDR2 is FQNNGV. The CDR3 contains 15 residues. V was trimmed by 5 bases and J by 1 base, leaving 14 bases between them.

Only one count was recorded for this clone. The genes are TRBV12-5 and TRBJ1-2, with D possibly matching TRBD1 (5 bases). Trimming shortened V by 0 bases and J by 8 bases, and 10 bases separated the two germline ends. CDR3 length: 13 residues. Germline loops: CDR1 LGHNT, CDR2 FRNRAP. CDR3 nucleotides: TGTGCTAGTGGTTTGGTAGCTGGGGCCGGCTACACCTTC. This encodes CASGLVAGAGYTF.

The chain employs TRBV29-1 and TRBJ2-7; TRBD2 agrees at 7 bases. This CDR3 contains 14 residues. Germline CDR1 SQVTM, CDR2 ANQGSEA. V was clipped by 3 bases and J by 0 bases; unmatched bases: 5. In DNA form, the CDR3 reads TGCAGCGTTGATTCGGGGAGGGACTCCTACGAGCAGTACTTC. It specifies CSVDSGRDSYEQYF.

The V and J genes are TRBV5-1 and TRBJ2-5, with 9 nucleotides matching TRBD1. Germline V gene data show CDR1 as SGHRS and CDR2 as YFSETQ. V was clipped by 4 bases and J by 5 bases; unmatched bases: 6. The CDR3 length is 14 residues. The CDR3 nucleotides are TGCGCCAGCAGCCCGGGACAGGGACGCGAGACCCAGTACTTC. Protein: CASSPGQGRETQYF.

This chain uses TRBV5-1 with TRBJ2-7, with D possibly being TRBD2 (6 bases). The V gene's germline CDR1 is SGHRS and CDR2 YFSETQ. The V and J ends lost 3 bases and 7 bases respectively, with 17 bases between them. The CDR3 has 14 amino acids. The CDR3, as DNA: TGCGCCAGCAGCTCTACTAGCAATTTGGGGGAGCAGTACTTC. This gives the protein CASSSTSNLGEQYF.

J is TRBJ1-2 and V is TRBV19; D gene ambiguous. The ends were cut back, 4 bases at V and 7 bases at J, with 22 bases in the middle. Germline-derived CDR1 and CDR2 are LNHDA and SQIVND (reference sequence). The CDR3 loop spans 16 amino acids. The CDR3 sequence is CASSTSGSSTVGGYTF. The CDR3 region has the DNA TGTGCCAGTAGTACTTCGGGATCCTCGACCGTAGGTGGCTACACCTTC.

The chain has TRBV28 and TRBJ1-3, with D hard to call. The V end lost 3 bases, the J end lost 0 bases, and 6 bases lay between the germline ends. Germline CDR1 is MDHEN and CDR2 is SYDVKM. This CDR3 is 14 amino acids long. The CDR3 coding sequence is TGTGCCAGCAGTTTCTTCAGCTCTGGAAACACCATATATTTT. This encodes CASSFFSSGNTIYF.

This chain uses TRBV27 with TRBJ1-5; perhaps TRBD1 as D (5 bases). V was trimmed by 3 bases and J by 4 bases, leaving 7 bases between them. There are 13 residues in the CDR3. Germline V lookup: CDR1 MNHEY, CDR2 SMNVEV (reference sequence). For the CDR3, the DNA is TGTGCCAGCAGTTTCGGGGGAAATCAGCCCCAGCATTTT. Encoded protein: CASSFGGNQPQHF.

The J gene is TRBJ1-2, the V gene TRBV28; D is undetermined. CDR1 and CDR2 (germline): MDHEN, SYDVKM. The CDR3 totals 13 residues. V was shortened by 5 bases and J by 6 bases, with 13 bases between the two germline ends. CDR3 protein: CASSLRPGDGYTF. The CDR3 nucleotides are TGTGCCAGCAGTCTACGACCTGGCGATGGCTACACCTTC.

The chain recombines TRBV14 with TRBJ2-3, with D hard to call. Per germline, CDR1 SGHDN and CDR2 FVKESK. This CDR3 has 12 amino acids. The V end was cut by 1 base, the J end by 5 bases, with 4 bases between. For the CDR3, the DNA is TGTGCCAGCAGCCAAGTGAGAGATACGCAGTATTTT. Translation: CASSQVRDTQYF.

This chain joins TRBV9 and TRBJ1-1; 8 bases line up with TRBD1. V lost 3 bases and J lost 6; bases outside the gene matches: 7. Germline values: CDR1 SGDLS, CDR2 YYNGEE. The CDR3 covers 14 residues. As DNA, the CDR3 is TGTGCCAGCAGCGCGGGACAGGAGGTGGCTGAAGCTTTCTTT. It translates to CASSAGQEVAEAFF.

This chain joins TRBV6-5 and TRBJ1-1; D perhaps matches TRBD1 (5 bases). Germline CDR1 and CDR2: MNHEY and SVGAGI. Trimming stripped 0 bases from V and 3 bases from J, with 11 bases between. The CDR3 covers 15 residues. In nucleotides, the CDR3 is TGTGCCAGCAGTTACTCGTCGGGGGTGTACACTGAAGCTTTCTTT. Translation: CASSYSSGVYTEAFF.

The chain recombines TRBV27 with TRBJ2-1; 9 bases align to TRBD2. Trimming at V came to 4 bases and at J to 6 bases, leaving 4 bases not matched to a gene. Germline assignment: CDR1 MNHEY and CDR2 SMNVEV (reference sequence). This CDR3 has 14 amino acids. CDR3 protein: CASSWAGGGNEQFF. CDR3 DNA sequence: TGTGCCAGCAGTTGGGCGGGGGGGGGCAATGAGCAGTTCTTC.

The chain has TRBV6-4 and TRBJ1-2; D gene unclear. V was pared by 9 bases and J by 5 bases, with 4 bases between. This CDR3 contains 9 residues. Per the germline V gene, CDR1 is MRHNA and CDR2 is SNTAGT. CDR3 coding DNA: TGTGCCAGTCCGTATGGCTACACCTTC. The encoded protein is CASPYGYTF.

The chain's CDR3 is CASSVGRGNTEAFF. CDR3 sequence (DNA): TGTGCCAGCAGCGTTGGTAGGGGGAACACTGAAGCTTTCTTT. The chain carries TRBV9 and TRBJ1-1; D perhaps matches TRBD1 (5 bases). V dropped 2 bases and J dropped 1 base, with 9 bases sitting between them. The CDR3 contains 14 residues. In germline, CDR1 is SGDLS, CDR2 YYNGEE.

The CDR3 loop reads CASSFKQITGELFF. The CDR3, as DNA: TGTGCCAGCAGTTTCAAGCAGATCACCGGGGAGCTGTTTTTT. The rearrangement links TRBV27 to TRBJ2-2; no clear D. V gave up 3 bases and J gave up 4 bases, with 9 bases separating them. The CDR3 consists of 14 residues. Germline loops: CDR1 MNHEY, CDR2 SMNVEV (reference sequence).